The rows below give T cell receptor beta chains drawn from one sample of a study of blood T cell repertoires in COVID-19. Clones were sequenced by immunoSEQ multiplex PCR, and TCRdb holds only the in-frame ones, with some missing. The repertoire holds roughly 200,000 clones, with around 84% as singletons. Sequencing was carried out using peripheral blood. The source of these receptors is a man aged 55-75 years with acute or convalescent COVID-19. Each CDR3 is given with its conserved first and last residue. D genes are given only for firm matches. Part of the rows lack a size; the others show once, few, many or a class for expanded clones.

abundance: -; j_gene: TRBJ2-7; v_gene: TRBV15; d_gene: TRBD2; CDR3nt: TGTGCCACCAGCAGAGATCGTGTAGCGGGGAGCGTCTACGAGCAGTACTTC; CDR3aa: CATSRDRVAGSVYEQYF
abundance: once; j_gene: TRBJ1-5; v_gene: TRBV19; d_gene: TRBD1; CDR3nt: TGTGCCAGTAGTATCGGAACAGGGGGTGGTCAGCCCCAGCATTTT; CDR3aa: CASSIGTGGGQPQHF
abundance: once; j_gene: TRBJ2-1; v_gene: TRBV6-2/TRBV6-3; d_gene: TRBD1; CDR3nt: TGTGCCAGCAGCCCTCCCGACAGGGCGACCTACAATGAGCAGTTCTTC; CDR3aa: CASSPPDRATYNEQFF
abundance: -; j_gene: TRBJ1-6; v_gene: TRBV27; d_gene: -; CDR3nt: TGTGCCAGCAGTTTATCGTTAAACTCCTATAATTCACCCCTCCACTTT; CDR3aa: CASSLSLNSYNSPLHF
abundance: -; j_gene: TRBJ1-2; v_gene: TRBV6-4; d_gene: -; CDR3nt: TGTGCCAGTTCGCCTTCCCGCGGGGGCCTCCCGCTGGAGGGCTACACCTTC; CDR3aa: CASSPSRGGLPLEGYTF
abundance: once; j_gene: TRBJ1-4; v_gene: TRBV7-2; d_gene: TRBD1; CDR3nt: TGTGCCAGCAGCCCACGACAGGGAACTAATGAAAAACTGTTTTTT; CDR3aa: CASSPRQGTNEKLFF
abundance: -; j_gene: TRBJ2-1; v_gene: TRBV6-6; d_gene: -; CDR3nt: TGTGCCAGCAGCCCCGACAGGGAGCAGTTCTTC; CDR3aa: CASSPDREQFF
abundance: -; j_gene: TRBJ2-1; v_gene: TRBV7-2; d_gene: TRBD1; CDR3nt: TGTGCCAGCAGCTTGGACAGGGACCGTTACAATGAGCAGTTCTTC; CDR3aa: CASSLDRDRYNEQFF
abundance: -; j_gene: TRBJ1-5; v_gene: TRBV18; d_gene: -; CDR3nt: TGTGCCAGCTCACCACCACAGGGTTCGAGTCAGCCCCAGCATTTT; CDR3aa: CASSPPQGSSQPQHF
abundance: few; j_gene: TRBJ1-1; v_gene: TRBV5-6; d_gene: -; CDR3nt: TGTGCCAGCAGCTTGAATTTCGGGAGGGGTAACACTGAAGCTTTCTTT; CDR3aa: CASSLNFGRGNTEAFF
abundance: few; j_gene: TRBJ2-7; v_gene: TRBV5-1; d_gene: TRBD1; CDR3nt: TGCGCCAGCAGCCTGACAGGGTCCGATTACGAGCAGTACTTC; CDR3aa: CASSLTGSDYEQYF